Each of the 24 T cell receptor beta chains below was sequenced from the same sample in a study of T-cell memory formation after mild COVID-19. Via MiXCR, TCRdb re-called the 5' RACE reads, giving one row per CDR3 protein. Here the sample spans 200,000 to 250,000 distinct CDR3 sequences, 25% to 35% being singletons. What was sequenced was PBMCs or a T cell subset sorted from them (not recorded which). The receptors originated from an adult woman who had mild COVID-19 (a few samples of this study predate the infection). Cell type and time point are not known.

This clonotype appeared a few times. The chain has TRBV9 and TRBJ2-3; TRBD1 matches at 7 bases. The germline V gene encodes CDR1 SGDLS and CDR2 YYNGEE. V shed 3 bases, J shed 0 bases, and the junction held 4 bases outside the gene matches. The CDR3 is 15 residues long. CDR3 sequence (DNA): TGTGCCAGCAGCGCGGGGACAGAGAGCACAGATACGCAGTATTTT. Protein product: CASSAGTESTDTQYF.

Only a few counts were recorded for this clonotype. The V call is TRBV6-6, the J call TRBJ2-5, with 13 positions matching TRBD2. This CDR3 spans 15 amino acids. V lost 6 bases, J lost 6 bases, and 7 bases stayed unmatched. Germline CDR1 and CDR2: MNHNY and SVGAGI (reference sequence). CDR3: CASSSTSGGTKTQYF. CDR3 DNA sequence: TGTGCCAGCAGCTCGACTAGCGGGGGGACAAAGACCCAGTACTTC.

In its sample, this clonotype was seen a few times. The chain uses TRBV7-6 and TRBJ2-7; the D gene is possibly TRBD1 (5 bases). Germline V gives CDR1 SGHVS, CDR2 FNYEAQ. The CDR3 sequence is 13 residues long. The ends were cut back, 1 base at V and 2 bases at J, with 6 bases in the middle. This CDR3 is CASSLEGPYEQYF. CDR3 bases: TGTGCCAGCAGCTTAGAGGGGCCCTACGAGCAGTACTTC.

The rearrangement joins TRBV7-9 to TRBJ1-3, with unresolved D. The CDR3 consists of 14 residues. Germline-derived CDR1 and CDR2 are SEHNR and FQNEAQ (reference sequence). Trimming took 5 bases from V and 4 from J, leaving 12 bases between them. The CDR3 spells CASSPAGMGNTIYF. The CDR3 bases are TGTGCCAGCAGCCCAGCTGGGATGGGAAACACCATATATTTT.

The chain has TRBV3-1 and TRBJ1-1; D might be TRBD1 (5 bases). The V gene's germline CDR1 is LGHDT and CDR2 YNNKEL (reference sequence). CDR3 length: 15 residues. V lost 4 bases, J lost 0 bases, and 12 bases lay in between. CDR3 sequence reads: CASSPGTGLNTEAFF. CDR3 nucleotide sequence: TGTGCCAGCAGCCCCGGGACTGGATTGAACACTGAAGCTTTCTTT.

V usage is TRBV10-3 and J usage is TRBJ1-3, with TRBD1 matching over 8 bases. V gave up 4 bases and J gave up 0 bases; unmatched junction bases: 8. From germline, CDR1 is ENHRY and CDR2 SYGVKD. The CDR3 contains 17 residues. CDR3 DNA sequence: TGTGCCATCAGTGGCTCGGGACAGGATCTCTCTGGAAACACCATATATTTT. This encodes CAISGSGQDLSGNTIYF.

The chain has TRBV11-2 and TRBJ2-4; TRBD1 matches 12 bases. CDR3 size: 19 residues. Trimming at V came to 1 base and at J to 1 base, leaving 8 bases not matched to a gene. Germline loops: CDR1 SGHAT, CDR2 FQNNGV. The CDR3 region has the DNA TGTGCCAGCAGCTTAGGCTCCGGGACAGGGGGCATCGCCAAAAACATTCAGTACTTC. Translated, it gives CASSLGSGTGGIAKNIQYF.

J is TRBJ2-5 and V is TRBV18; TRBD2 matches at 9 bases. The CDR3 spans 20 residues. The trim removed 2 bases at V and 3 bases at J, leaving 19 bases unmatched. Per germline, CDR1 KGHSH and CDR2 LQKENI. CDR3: CASSPSVPQAVLAGKETQYF. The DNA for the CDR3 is TGTGCCAGCTCACCAAGTGTCCCACAGGCCGTACTAGCGGGTAAAGAGACCCAGTACTTC.

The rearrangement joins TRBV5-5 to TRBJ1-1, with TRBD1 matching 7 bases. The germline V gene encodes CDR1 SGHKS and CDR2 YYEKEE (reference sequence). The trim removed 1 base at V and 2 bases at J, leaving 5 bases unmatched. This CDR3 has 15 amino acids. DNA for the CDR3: TGTGCCAGCAGCTTGTCGGCAGGGGGAAACACTGAAGCTTTCTTT. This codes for CASSLSAGGNTEAFF.

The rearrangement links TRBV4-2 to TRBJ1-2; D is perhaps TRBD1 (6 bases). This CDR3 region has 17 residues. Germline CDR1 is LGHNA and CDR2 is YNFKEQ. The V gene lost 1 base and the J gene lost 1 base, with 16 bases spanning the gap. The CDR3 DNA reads TGTGCCAGCAGCCAAGTTGCCAGGGGTCAGAGTAACTATGGCTACACCTTC. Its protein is CASSQVARGQSNYGYTF.

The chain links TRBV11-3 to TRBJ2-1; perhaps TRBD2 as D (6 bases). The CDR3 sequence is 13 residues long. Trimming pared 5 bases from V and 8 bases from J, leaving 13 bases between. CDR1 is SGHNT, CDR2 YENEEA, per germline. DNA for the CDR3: TGTGCCAGCAGCCGCGTGGGGGAGGATGAGCAGTTCTTC. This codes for CASSRVGEDEQFF.

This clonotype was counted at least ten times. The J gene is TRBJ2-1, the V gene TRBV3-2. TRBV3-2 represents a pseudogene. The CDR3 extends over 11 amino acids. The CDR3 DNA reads TGTGCCAGCAGCCAAAGGAATGAGCAGTTCTTC. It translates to CASSQRNEQFF.

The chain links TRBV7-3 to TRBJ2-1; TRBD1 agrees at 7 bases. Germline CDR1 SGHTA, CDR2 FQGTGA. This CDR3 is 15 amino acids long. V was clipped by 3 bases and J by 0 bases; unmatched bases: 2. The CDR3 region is CASSFRDSSYNEQFF. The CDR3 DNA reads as TGTGCCAGCAGCTTTCGGGACAGCTCCTACAATGAGCAGTTCTTC. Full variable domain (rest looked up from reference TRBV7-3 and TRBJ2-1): GAGVSQTPSNKVTEKGKYVELRCDPISGHTALYWYRQSLGQGPEFLIYFQGTGAADDSGLPNDRFFAVRPEGSVSTLKIQRTERGDSAVYLCASSFRDSSYNEQFFGPGTRLTVL.

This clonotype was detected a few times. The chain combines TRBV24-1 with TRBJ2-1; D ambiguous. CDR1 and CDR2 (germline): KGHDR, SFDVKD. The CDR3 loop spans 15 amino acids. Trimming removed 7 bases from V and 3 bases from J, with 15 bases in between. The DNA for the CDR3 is TGTGCCACCAGCCCTGACCCGGCGATCTACAATGAGCAGTTCTTC. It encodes CATSPDPAIYNEQFF.

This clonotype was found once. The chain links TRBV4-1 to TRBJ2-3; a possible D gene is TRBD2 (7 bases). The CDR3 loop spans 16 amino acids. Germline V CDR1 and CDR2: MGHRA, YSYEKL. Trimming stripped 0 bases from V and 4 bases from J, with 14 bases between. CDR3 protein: CASSQDLRGPSDTQYF. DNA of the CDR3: TGCGCCAGCAGCCAAGATCTGCGGGGGCCGTCAGATACGCAGTATTTT.

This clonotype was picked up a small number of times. This CDR3 is CASSPTPGTGETSGELFF. DNA for the CDR3: TGTGCCAGCAGTCCGACCCCCGGGACAGGGGAGACGTCCGGGGAGCTGTTTTTT. The chain combines TRBV12-3 or TRBV12-4 with TRBJ2-2, with 10 bases aligning to TRBD1. V trimming: 5 bases; J trimming: 6 bases; junction bases outside the gene matches: 15. This CDR3 contains 18 residues.

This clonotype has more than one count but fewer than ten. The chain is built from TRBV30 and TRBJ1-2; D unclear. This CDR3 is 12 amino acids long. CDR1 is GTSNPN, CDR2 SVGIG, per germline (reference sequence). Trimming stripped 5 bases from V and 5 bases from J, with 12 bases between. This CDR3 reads CAWHSGQYGYTF. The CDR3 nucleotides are TGTGCCTGGCACTCGGGCCAGTATGGCTACACCTTC.

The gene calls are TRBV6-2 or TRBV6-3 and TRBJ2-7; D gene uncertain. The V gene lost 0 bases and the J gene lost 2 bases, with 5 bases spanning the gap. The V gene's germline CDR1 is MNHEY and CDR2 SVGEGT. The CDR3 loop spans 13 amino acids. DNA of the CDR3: TGTGCCAGCAGTTACTCCCGCCCCTACGAGCAGTACTTC. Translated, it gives CASSYSRPYEQYF.

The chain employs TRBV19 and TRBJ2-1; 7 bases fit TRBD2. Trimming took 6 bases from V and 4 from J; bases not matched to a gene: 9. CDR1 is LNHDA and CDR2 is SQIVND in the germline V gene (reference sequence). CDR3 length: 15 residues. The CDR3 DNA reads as TGTGCCAGTAGGTCGAGGAGCGGGATTTACAATGAGCAGTTCTTC. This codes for CASRSRSGIYNEQFF.

The CDR3 sequence is CASSFTGGAGTDTQYF. CDR3 coding DNA: TGTGCCAGCAGTTTCACGGGAGGGGCTGGCACAGATACGCAGTATTTT. V is TRBV12-3 or TRBV12-4 and J is TRBJ2-3, with 8 bases matching TRBD2. V was clipped by 3 bases and J by 1 base; unmatched bases: 6. The CDR3 runs to 16 residues.

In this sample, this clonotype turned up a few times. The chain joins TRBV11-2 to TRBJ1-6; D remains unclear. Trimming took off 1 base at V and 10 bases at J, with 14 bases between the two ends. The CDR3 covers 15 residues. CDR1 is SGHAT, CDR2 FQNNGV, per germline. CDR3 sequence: CASSLGGPARSPLHF. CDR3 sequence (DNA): TGTGCCAGCAGCTTAGGTGGCCCCGCTAGGTCACCCCTCCACTTT.

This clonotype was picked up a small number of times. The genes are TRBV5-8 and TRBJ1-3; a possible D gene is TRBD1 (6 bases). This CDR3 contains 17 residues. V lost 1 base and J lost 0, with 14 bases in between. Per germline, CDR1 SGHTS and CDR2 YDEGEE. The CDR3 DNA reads TGTGCCAGCAGCTTGACAGGGACTAGTTTCTCTGGAAACACCATATATTTT. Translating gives CASSLTGTSFSGNTIYF. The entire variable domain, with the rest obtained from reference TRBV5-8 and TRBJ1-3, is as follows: EAGVTQSPTHLIKTRGQQATLRCSPISGHTSVYWYQQALGLGLQFLLWYDEGEERNRGNFPPRFSGRQFPNYSSELNVNALELEDSALYLCASSLTGTSFSGNTIYFGEGSWLTVV.

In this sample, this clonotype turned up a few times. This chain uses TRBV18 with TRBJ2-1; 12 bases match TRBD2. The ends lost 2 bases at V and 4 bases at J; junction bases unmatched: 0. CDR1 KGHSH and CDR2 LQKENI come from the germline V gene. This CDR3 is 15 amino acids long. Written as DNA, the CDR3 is TGTGCCAGCTCACCAACTAGCGGGAGGTACAATGAGCAGTTCTTC. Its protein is CASSPTSGRYNEQFF.

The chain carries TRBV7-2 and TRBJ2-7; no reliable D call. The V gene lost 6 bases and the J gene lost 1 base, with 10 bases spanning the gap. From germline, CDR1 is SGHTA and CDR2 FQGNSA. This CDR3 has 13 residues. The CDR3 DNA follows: TGTGCCAGCAGTGTCGCATCTTCCTACGAGCAGTACTTC. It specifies CASSVASSYEQYF.